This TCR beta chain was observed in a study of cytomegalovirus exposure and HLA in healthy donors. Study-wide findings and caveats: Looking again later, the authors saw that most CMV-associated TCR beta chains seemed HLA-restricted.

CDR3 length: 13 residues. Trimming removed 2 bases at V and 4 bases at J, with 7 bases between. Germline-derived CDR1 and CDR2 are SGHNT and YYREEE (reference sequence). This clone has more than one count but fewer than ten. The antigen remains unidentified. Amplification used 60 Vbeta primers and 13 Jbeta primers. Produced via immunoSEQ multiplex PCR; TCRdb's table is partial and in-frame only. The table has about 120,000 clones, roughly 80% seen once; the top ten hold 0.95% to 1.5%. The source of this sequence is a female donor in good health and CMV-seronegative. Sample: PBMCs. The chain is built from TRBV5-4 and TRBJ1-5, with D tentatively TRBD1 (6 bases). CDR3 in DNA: TGTGCCAGCAGCTTCGACAGGAATCAGCCCCAGCATTTT. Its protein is CASSFDRNQPQHF.